A single sample gave rise to the 28 T cell receptor beta chains below, sequenced in a study of cytomegalovirus exposure and HLA in healthy donors. The data were produced by immunoSEQ multiplex PCR, yet TCRdb's version contains in-frame clones alone and is incomplete. The sample comprises 250,000 to 350,000 clones, roughly 87% of which are singletons, and around 0.96% rests with the top ten. Sequencing input: PBMCs. The receptors shown here come from a man in his thirties or forties in good health and CMV-seronegative.

This clone was found once. The rearrangement joins TRBV29-1 to TRBJ2-5; D might be TRBD2 (5 bases). The CDR3 extends over 13 amino acids. V shed 4 bases and J shed 4 bases, with 13 bases lying between them. The germline CDR1 and CDR2 sequences are SQVTM and ANQGSEA. CDR3 loop: CSVAGGAGETQYF. The CDR3 DNA follows: TGCAGCGTTGCTGGCGGTGCGGGAGAGACCCAGTACTTC.

The chain links TRBV6-5 to TRBJ1-2; D not resolved. The ends were cut back, 0 bases at V and 1 base at J, with 9 bases in the middle. CDR3 size: 15 residues. Germline V gene sequence: CDR1 MNHEY, CDR2 SVGAGI. CDR3 protein: CASSYSNTVNYGYTF. In DNA form, the CDR3 reads TGTGCCAGCAGTTACTCGAATACAGTTAACTATGGCTACACCTTC.

The rearrangement links TRBV5-1 to TRBJ1-6; the D gene is possibly TRBD1 (6 bases). CDR3 length equals 15 residues. V was pared by 3 bases and J by 0 bases, with 7 bases between. Germline values: CDR1 SGHRS, CDR2 YFSETQ. This CDR3 reads CASSWDNSYNSPLHF. The DNA for the CDR3 is TGCGCCAGCAGCTGGGACAACTCCTATAATTCACCCCTCCACTTT.

V usage is TRBV25-1 and J usage is TRBJ1-3; D remains unclear. This CDR3 spans 15 amino acids. Per the germline V gene, CDR1 is MGHDK and CDR2 is SYGVNS. V was shortened by 3 bases and J by 3 bases, with 12 bases between the two germline ends. This CDR3 reads CASSDTGKDGNTIYF. DNA of the CDR3: TGTGCCAGCAGTGACACCGGGAAGGATGGAAACACCATATATTTT.

This clone came up a few times. The gene calls are TRBV9 and TRBJ2-7; 12 nucleotides align to TRBD2. The CDR3 length is 14 residues. Per germline, CDR1 SGDLS and CDR2 YYNGEE. The J segment lost 6 bases and the V segment lost 4 bases, leaving 5 bases of the junction unmatched. DNA for the CDR3: TGTGCCAGCAGCACCAGGACTAGCGGGGCCGAGCAGTACTTC. Translating it yields CASSTRTSGAEQYF. The variable domain in full, completed from reference TRBV9 and TRBJ2-7, reads DSGVTQTPKHLITATGQRVTLRCSPRSGDLSVYWYQQSLDQGLQFLIQYYNGEERAKGNILERFSAQQFPDLHSELNLSSLELGDSALYFCASSTRTSGAEQYFGPGTRLTVT.

The V call is TRBV4-3, the J call TRBJ2-1, with 15 bases lining up with TRBD2. The CDR3 runs 16 residues. The trim removed 1 base at V and 7 bases at J, leaving 2 bases unmatched. Germline assignment: CDR1 LGHNA and CDR2 YSLEER. The CDR3 DNA reads as TGCGCCAGCAGCCAAGGGACTAGCGGGGGGGAGAATGAGCAGTTCTTC. The encoded protein is CASSQGTSGGENEQFF.

J is TRBJ2-1 and V is TRBV4-3; 12 bases fit TRBD2. J gave up 10 bases and V 6 bases, and 13 bases lay outside the gene matches. The CDR3 consists of 16 residues. The V gene's germline CDR1 is LGHNA and CDR2 YSLEER. The DNA of the CDR3 is TGCGCCAGCAGTCTATTTCTAGCGGGGGGGCGGTGGGAGCAGTTCTTC. Amino acids: CASSLFLAGGRWEQFF.

This chain joins TRBV7-6 and TRBJ1-2; maybe TRBD1 (6 bases). Trimming pared 1 base from V and 2 bases from J, leaving 11 bases between. In germline, CDR1 is SGHVS, CDR2 FNYEAQ. This CDR3 has 15 amino acids. The CDR3 DNA reads TGTGCCAGCAGCTTAGACAACCAGGGGAACTATGGCTACACCTTC. Its translation is CASSLDNQGNYGYTF.

This chain links TRBV19 with TRBJ1-1; 8 nucleotides align to TRBD1. The CDR3 has 14 amino acids. Trimming removed 4 bases from V and 4 bases from J; junction bases left unmatched: 5. Germline-derived CDR1 and CDR2 are LNHDA and SQIVND (reference sequence). The CDR3 region is CASSTGGASTEAFF. The CDR3 DNA follows: TGTGCCAGTAGTACAGGGGGCGCGAGCACTGAAGCTTTCTTT.

The rearrangement uses TRBV7-2 and TRBJ2-7; D may be TRBD2 (5 bases). The CDR3 is made up of 16 amino acids. The germline gives CDR1 SGHTA, CDR2 FQGNSA. V was shortened by 3 bases and J by 1 base, with 16 bases between the two germline ends. The CDR3 sequence is CASSFSPLRESYEQYF. CDR3 coding DNA: TGTGCCAGCAGCTTCTCACCCCTTCGGGAATCCTACGAGCAGTACTTC.

The CDR3 DNA follows: TGCGCCAGCAGCCAACGGGCCAGAGGGATTAATGAAAAACTGTTTTTT. It specifies CASSQRARGINEKLFF. The chain carries TRBV4-1 and TRBJ1-4; D remains ambiguous. CDR1 MGHRA and CDR2 YSYEKL come from the germline V gene. V lost 2 bases, J lost 4 bases, and 14 bases lay in between. This CDR3 comprises 16 residues.

The chain links TRBV6-4 to TRBJ2-7; a weak D match, TRBD2 (5 bases). V was pared by 3 bases and J by 0 bases, with 9 bases between. The length of the CDR3 is 14 residues. Germline V gene sequence: CDR1 MRHNA, CDR2 SNTAGT. The CDR3 sequence: CASSEADNSYEQYF. DNA of the CDR3: TGTGCCAGCAGTGAAGCGGATAACTCCTACGAGCAGTACTTC.

The V and J genes are TRBV25-1 and TRBJ1-1, with TRBD1 as a possible D gene (5 bases). This CDR3 region has 14 residues. Germline CDR1 reads MGHDK; CDR2 reads SYGVNS. V gave up 3 bases and J gave up 4 bases, with 12 bases separating them. The CDR3 sequence is CASSDGGTGTEAFF. The CDR3 DNA is TGTGCCAGCAGTGACGGGGGTACGGGCACTGAAGCTTTCTTT.

V and J are TRBV6-5 and TRBJ1-3, with a possible D match to TRBD1 (5 bases). V shed 0 bases and J shed 9 bases, with 18 bases lying between them. Germline CDR1 MNHEY, CDR2 SVGAGI. The CDR3 loop spans 16 amino acids. The CDR3 reads CASSYSIMAGKSTIYF. The DNA for the CDR3 is TGTGCCAGCAGTTACTCGATTATGGCAGGGAAGTCCACCATATATTTT.

In its sample, this clone was seen once. The gene calls are TRBV6-6 and TRBJ2-2; TRBD2 might be the D (7 bases). The CDR3 extends over 16 amino acids. With 3 bases removed from V and 7 bases from J, the gap between germline ends came to 18 bases. Germline V lookup: CDR1 MNHNY, CDR2 SVGAGI (reference sequence). The CDR3 DNA is TGTGCCAGCAGTTATCTCGGGGGGCGGGGCGACGGGGAGCTGTTTTTT. It is translated as CASSYLGGRGDGELFF.

The genes are TRBV7-2 and TRBJ1-2; D possibly corresponds to TRBD1 (6 bases). The CDR3 is 13 amino acids. The V end was cut by 2 bases, the J end by 7 bases, with 11 bases between. Germline CDR1 is SGHTA and CDR2 is FQGNSA. The CDR3 sequence is CASSLNRRGGYTF. CDR3 coding DNA: TGTGCCAGCAGCTTAAACCGCAGGGGTGGCTACACCTTC. Using reference TRBV7-2 and TRBJ1-2 for the parts outside the CDR3, the full variable domain is GAGVSQSPSNKVTEKGKDVELRCDPISGHTALYWYRQSLGQGLEFLIYFQGNSAPDKSGLPSDRFSAERTGGSVSTLTIQRTQQEDSAVYLCASSLNRRGGYTFGSGTRLTVV.

This clone was seen just once. The chain joins TRBV21-1 to TRBJ1-6. TRBV21-1 is a known pseudogene. The CDR3 is made up of 19 amino acids. The CDR3 DNA reads as TGTGCCAGCAGCAAAAGGGTCCGACAGACTAGGCGAGTTAATTCACCCCTCCACTTT. Translated: CASSKRVRQTRRVNSPLHF.

The chain carries TRBV5-1 and TRBJ2-7, with D tentatively TRBD1 (5 bases). Trimming left V 6 bases short and J 2 bases short, with 15 bases between. The CDR3 covers 14 residues. Germline CDR1 SGHRS, CDR2 YFSETQ. The CDR3 here is CASTLGVIPYEQYF. Here the CDR3 DNA reads TGCGCCAGCACCCTAGGGGTAATACCCTACGAGCAGTACTTC.

V is TRBV4-2 and J is TRBJ1-2; no reliable D call. CDR1 LGHNA and CDR2 YNFKEQ come from the germline V gene. The V and J ends lost 1 base and 13 bases respectively, with 10 bases between them. CDR3 length: 11 amino acids. In DNA form, the CDR3 reads TGTGCCAGCAGCCAAGGGGCCCTTGGCACCTTC. Translated: CASSQGALGTF.

The rearrangement joins TRBV2 to TRBJ2-7; a possible D gene is TRBD2 (5 bases). The ends were cut back, 5 bases at V and 0 bases at J, with 14 bases in the middle. Germline CDR1 is SNHLY and CDR2 is FYNNEI. The CDR3 runs to 15 residues. The CDR3 coding sequence is TGTGCCAGCAGTCCTCGGACCGGGGTCTCCTACGAGCAGTACTTC. It encodes CASSPRTGVSYEQYF.

For this clone: This sample includes further DNA sequences coding for the same CDR3. CDR3 nucleotides: TGTGCCAGTAGTATACAGGGGAGCTCCTACGAGCAGTACTTC. Translated, it gives CASSIQGSSYEQYF. This chain connects TRBV19 to TRBJ2-7; TRBD1 might be the D (6 bases). In germline, CDR1 is LNHDA, CDR2 SQIVND (reference sequence). The CDR3 consists of 14 residues. Trimming shortened V by 2 bases and J by 0 bases, and 8 bases separated the two germline ends.

This chain links TRBV6-5 with TRBJ1-1; no firm D call. This CDR3 region has 13 residues. The V and J ends lost 6 bases and 0 bases respectively, with 8 bases between them. Germline assignment: CDR1 MNHEY and CDR2 SVGAGI. CDR3 in amino acids: CASRRGLNTEAFF. Here the CDR3 DNA reads TGTGCCAGCAGAAGAGGCCTGAACACTGAAGCTTTCTTT.

V usage is TRBV5-4 and J usage is TRBJ2-2, with D tentatively TRBD2 (5 bases). CDR3 length: 16 residues. Deletions cut 0 bases from V and 1 base from J, with 10 bases between. Germline V gene data show CDR1 as SGHNT and CDR2 as YYREEE (reference sequence). The CDR3 sequence: CASSLGTDMNTGELFF. In DNA, the CDR3 is TGTGCCAGCAGCTTGGGGACTGATATGAACACCGGGGAGCTGTTTTTT.

CDR3 protein: CASSPTGSHEQYF. The CDR3 DNA sequence: TGTGCCAGCTCACCCACAGGGTCCCACGAGCAGTACTTC. The V and J genes are TRBV18 and TRBJ2-7, with D perhaps TRBD1 (6 bases). Trimming left V 3 bases short and J 5 bases short, with 11 bases between. Germline CDR1 is KGHSH and CDR2 is LQKENI. This CDR3 spans 13 amino acids.

The rearrangement uses TRBV6-5 and TRBJ2-7; 8 bases match TRBD2. The CDR3 is 13 residues long. Trimming at V came to 7 bases and at J to 6 bases, leaving 8 bases not matched to a gene. Germline loops: CDR1 MNHEY, CDR2 SVGAGI. CDR3 DNA: TGTGCCAGCACACCCTCGGGGGGGATCGAGCAGTACTTC. Translating gives CASTPSGGIEQYF.

The chain links TRBV7-9 to TRBJ1-1; 7 bases line up with TRBD1. The germline CDR1 and CDR2 sequences are SEHNR and FQNEAQ (reference sequence). After removal of 5 bases from V and 4 bases from J, the junction contained 10 bases not matched to a gene. This CDR3 contains 15 residues. This chain's CDR3 is CASSPREGGITEAFF. In DNA form, the CDR3 reads TGTGCCAGCAGCCCCCGCGAAGGGGGCATCACTGAAGCTTTCTTT. The full variable domain, rest sourced from reference TRBV7-9 and TRBJ1-1, is DTGVSQNPRHKITKRGQNVTFRCDPISEHNRLYWYRQTLGQGPEFLTYFQNEAQLEKSRLLSDRFSAERPKGSFSTLEIQRTEQGDSAMYLCASSPREGGITEAFFGQGTRLTVV.

The chain combines TRBV6-4 with TRBJ2-1, with a tentative D call TRBD2 (5 bases). The V end was cut by 3 bases, the J end by 2 bases, with 11 bases between. Germline V lookup: CDR1 MRHNA, CDR2 SNTAGT. The CDR3 is 15 residues long. DNA of the CDR3: TGTGCCAGCAGTGAGAGCAGCGGAACCTACAATGAGCAGTTCTTC. Translation gives CASSESSGTYNEQFF.

The J gene is TRBJ2-2, the V gene TRBV9, with 10 bases that match TRBD1. The CDR3 is 15 residues long. With 0 bases clipped from V and 7 bases from J, the junction kept 3 bases outside the gene matches. Per the germline V gene, CDR1 is SGDLS and CDR2 is YYNGEE. CDR3 in amino acids: CASSVGQGAFGELFF. The CDR3 DNA is TGTGCCAGCAGCGTAGGACAGGGGGCATTCGGGGAGCTGTTTTTT.